One sample yielded the 2 T cell receptor beta chains listed below, sequenced in a study of spatial heterogeneity in lung cancer. Overall study findings and caveats: Tumor mutation counts were tracked by expanded intratumoral alpha and beta TCR counts.

TCRdb redid the calling of the 5' RACE reads with MiXCR, one entry per CDR3 protein. The table shows 13,000 or so distinct CDR3 sequences, with over 3% occurring only once. These TCRs are of unknown antigen specificity. The time point was: sample taken at primary tumor resection. This specimen consisted of lung tumor tissue, obtained at surgery. All receptors derive from a male donor with early-stage non-small cell lung cancer.

This clonotype has ten or more counts. The chain is built from TRBV30 and TRBJ2-5; D remains ambiguous. CDR1 and CDR2 (germline): GTSNPN, SVGIG (reference sequence). The CDR3 length is 11 residues. Trimming took 4 bases from V and 5 from J, leaving 8 bases between them. The CDR3 region has the DNA TGTGCCTGGACCTCAAGGGAGACCCAGTACTTC. This gives the protein CAWTSRETQYF.

This clonotype has only a few counts. The V call is TRBV20-1, the J call TRBJ2-2; D is possibly TRBD2 (6 bases). Trimming removed 2 bases at V and 3 bases at J, with 7 bases between. Germline CDR1 is DFQATT and CDR2 is SNEGSKA (reference sequence). The CDR3 extends over 13 amino acids. CDR3 coding DNA: TGCAGTGCTAGATGGGGGGACACCGGGGAGCTGTTTTTT. The encoded protein is CSARWGDTGELFF.